This T cell receptor beta chain stems from a study of CD4 T cells in relation to SARS-CoV-2 and coronaviruses. About the research overall: Crossreactive spike epitopes shared across donors were mapped to their HLA restriction.

Germline trimming cut 1 base from V and 2 bases from J; bases unmatched to any gene: 5. The germline V gene encodes CDR1 SGHNT and CDR2 YENEEA. The CDR3 is made up of 16 amino acids. This clone was picked up one time. Its antigen remains unidentified. The assay was immunoSEQ multiplex PCR, and TCRdb's table has in-frame clones only and misses some. The table has 35,000 to 40,000 clones, roughly 80% seen once. The chain couples TRBV11-3 to TRBJ2-1; 7 positions match TRBD2. The sample consisted of memory CD4+ T cells from PBMCs, cultured in vitro. The receptor was derived from an adult with COVID-19. The CDR3 protein is CASSLVPGTTYNEQFF. In nucleotides, the CDR3 is TGTGCCAGCAGCTTAGTTCCCGGGACTACCTACAATGAGCAGTTCTTC.